This T cell receptor beta chain originates from a study of T cell repertoires in cytomegalovirus infection. The CDR3 contains 16 residues. Germline values: CDR1 LGHDT, CDR2 YNNKEL (reference sequence). V lost 4 bases and J lost 0, with 16 bases in between. TCRdb re-analysed the reads in MiXCR, keeping a single row per CDR3 protein. The sample has fewer than 550,000 distinct CDR3 sequences; 15% to 20% are singletons. The TCR comes from a human donor in good health (CMV status not recorded). Some clones in this sample may be carry-over from other donors' samples. The chain combines TRBV3-1 with TRBJ2-7; D assignment may be TRBD1 or TRBD2 (5 bases each). Sequenced: CD8+ T cells from PBMCs. The CDR3 DNA reads TGTGCCAGCAGCCCCAGTTCGGGGACCAGCTCCTACGAGCAGTACTTC. Its translation is CASSPSSGTSSYEQYF.